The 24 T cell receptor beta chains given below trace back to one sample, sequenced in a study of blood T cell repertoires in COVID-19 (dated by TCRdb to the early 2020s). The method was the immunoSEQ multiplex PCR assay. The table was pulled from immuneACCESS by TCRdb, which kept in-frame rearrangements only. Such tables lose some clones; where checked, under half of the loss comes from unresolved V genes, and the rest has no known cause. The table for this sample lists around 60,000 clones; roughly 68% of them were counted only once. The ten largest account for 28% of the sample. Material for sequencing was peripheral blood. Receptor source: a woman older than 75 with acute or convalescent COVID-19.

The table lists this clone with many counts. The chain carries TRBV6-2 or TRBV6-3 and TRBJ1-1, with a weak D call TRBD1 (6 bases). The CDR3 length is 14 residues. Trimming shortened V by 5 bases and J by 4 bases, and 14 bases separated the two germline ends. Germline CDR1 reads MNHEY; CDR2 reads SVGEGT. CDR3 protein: CASSETGGGTEAFF. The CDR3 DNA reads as TGTGCCAGCAGTGAGACAGGCGGGGGCACTGAAGCTTTCTTT.

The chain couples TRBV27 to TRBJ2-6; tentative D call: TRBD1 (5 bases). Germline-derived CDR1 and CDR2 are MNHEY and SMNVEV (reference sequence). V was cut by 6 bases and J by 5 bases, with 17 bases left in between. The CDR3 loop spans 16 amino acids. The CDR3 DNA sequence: TGTGCCAGCAGCCAAAGACCAGGGATAAGGGCCAACGTCCTGACTTTC. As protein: CASSQRPGIRANVLTF.

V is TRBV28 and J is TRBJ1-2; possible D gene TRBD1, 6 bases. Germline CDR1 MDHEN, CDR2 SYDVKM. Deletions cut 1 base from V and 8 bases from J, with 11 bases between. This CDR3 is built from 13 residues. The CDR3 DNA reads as TGTGCCAGCAGTTTATTGGGGGCGGGCGGCTACACCTTC. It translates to CASSLLGAGGYTF.

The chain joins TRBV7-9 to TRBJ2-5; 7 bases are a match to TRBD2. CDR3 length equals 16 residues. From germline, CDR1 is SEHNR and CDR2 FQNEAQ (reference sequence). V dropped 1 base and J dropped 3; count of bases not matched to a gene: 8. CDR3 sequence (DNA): TGTGCCAGCAGCTTAGTCCAACTAGCGTTAAAAGAGACCCAGTACTTC. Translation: CASSLVQLALKETQYF.

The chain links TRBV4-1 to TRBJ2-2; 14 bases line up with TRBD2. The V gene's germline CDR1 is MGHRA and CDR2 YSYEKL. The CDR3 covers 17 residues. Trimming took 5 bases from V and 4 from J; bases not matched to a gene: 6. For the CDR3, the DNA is TGCGCCAGCAGCTCCCAGACTAGCGGGAGGGCCACCGGGGAGCTGTTTTTT. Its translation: CASSSQTSGRATGELFF.

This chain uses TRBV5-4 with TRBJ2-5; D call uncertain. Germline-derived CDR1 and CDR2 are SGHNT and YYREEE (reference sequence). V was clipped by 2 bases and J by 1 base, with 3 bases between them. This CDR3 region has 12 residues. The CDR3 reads CASSFLQETQYF. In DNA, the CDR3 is TGTGCCAGCAGCTTTCTCCAAGAGACCCAGTACTTC.

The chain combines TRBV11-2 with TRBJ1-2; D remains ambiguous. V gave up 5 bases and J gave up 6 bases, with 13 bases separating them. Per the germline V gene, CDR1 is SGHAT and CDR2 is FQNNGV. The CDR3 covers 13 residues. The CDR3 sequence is CASSPARIDGYTF. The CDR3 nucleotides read TGTGCCAGCAGCCCGGCCAGGATCGATGGCTACACCTTC.

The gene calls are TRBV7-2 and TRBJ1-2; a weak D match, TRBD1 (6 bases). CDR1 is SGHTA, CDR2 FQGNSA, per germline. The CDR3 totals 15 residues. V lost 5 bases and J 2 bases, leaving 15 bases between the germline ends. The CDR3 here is CASSQPGQENYGYTF. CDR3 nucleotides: TGTGCCAGCAGCCAACCGGGACAAGAGAACTATGGCTACACCTTC.

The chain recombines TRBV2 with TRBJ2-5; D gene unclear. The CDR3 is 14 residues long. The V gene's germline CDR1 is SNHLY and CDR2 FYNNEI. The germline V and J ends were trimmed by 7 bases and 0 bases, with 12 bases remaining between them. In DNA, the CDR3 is TGTGCCAGCAAACTCACAGAAAACCAAGAGACCCAGTACTTC. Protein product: CASKLTENQETQYF.

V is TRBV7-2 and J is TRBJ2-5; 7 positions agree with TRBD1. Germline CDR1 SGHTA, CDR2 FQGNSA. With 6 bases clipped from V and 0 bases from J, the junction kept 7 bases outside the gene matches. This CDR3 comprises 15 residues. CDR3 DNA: TGTGCCAGCAGTCGACAGGGTTACGACCAAGAGACCCAGTACTTC. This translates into CASSRQGYDQETQYF.

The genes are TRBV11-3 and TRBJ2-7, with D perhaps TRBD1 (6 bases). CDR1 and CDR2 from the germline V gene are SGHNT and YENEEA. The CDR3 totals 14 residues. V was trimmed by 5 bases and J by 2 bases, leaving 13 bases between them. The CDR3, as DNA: TGTGCCAGCAGCGGCAGGGGAAGAGCCTACGAGCAGTACTTC. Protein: CASSGRGRAYEQYF.

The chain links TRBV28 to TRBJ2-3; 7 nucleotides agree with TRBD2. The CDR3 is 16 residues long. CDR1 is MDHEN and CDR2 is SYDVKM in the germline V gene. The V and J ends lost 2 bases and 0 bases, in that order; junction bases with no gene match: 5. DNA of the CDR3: TGTGCCAGCAGTTTAACCTTGGGACTAAGCACAGATACGCAGTATTTT. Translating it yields CASSLTLGLSTDTQYF.

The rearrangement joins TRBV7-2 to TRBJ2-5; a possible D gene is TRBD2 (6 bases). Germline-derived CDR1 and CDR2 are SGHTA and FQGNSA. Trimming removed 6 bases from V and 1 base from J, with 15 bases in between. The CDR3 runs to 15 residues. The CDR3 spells CASSLGGGVQETQYF. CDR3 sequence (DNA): TGTGCCAGCAGTCTCGGGGGAGGAGTCCAAGAGACCCAGTACTTC.

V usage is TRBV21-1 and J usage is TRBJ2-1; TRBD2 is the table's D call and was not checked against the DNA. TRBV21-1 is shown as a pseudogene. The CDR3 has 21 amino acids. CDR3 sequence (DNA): TGTGCCAGCAGCACCCGGGCTAGCGGGAGGCCCCGGTTACCCTCCTACAATGAGCAGTTCTTC. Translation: CASSTRASGRPRLPSYNEQFF.

The CDR3 is CASSLRTGGASGELFF. The CDR3, as DNA: TGTGCCAGTAGTCTTAGGACAGGGGGCGCATCCGGGGAGCTGTTTTTT. This chain joins TRBV19 and TRBJ2-2; 11 positions match TRBD1. This CDR3 is built from 16 residues. Germline CDR1 LNHDA, CDR2 SQIVND (reference sequence). The V segment lost 5 bases and the J segment 6 bases; nucleotides outside the gene matches: 8.

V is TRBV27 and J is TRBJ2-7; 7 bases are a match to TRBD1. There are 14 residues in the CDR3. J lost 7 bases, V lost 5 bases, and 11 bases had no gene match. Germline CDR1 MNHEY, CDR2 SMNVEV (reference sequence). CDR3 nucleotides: TGTGCCAGCAGTCTCTGGACAGGCGTGGGGGAGCAGTACTTC. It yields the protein CASSLWTGVGEQYF.

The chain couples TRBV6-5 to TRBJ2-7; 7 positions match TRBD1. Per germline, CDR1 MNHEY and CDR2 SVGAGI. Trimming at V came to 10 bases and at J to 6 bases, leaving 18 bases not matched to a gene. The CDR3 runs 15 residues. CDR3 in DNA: TGTGCCACCAGATACTCCGGGACAGCGTCGGGCGAGCAGTACTTC. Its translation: CATRYSGTASGEQYF.

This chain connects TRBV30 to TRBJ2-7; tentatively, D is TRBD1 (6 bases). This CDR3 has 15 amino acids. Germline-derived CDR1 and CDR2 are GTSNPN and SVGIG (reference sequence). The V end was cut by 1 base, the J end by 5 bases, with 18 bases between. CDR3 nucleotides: TGTGCCTGGAGTGCAGGACGGGGCCCAGGGGACGAGCAGTACTTC. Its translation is CAWSAGRGPGDEQYF. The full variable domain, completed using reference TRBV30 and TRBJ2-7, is SQTIHQWPATLVQPVGSPLSLECTVEGTSNPNLYWYRQAAGRGLQLLFYSVGIGQISSEVPQNLSASRPQDRQFILSSKKLLLSDSGFYLCAWSAGRGPGDEQYFGPGTRLTVT.

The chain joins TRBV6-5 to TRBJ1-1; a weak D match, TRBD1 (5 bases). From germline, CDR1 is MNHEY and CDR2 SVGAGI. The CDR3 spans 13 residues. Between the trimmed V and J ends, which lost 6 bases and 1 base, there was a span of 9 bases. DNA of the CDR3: TGTGCCAGCAGGGTCGACAGGAACACTGAAGCTTTCTTT. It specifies CASRVDRNTEAFF.

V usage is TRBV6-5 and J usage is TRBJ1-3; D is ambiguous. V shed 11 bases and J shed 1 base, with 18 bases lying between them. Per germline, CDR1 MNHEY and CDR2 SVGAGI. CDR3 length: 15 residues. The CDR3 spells CAVSGSSRSGNTIYF. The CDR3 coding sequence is TGTGCCGTTAGCGGCAGCTCGCGTTCTGGAAACACCATATATTTT.

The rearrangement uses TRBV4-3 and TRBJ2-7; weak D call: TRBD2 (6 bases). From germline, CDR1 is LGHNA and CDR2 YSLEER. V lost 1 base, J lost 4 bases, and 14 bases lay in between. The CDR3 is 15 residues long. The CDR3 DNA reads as TGCGCCAGCAGCCAAGGTCGGACGGGAGCGTACGAGCAGTACTTC. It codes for CASSQGRTGAYEQYF.

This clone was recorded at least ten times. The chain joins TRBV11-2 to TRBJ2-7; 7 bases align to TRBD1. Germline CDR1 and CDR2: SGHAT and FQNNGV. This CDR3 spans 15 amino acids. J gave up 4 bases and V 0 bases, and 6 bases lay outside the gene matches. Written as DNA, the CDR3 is TGTGCCAGCAGCTTAGACGGTCTACAGGGGTACGAGCAGTACTTC. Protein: CASSLDGLQGYEQYF.

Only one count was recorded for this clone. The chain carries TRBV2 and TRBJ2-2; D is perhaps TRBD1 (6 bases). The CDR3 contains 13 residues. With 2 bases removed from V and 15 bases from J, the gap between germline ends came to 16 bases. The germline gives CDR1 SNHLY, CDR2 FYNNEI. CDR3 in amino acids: CASSESILGAVFF. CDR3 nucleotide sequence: TGTGCCAGCAGTGAATCCATACTGGGGGCGGTGTTTTTT.

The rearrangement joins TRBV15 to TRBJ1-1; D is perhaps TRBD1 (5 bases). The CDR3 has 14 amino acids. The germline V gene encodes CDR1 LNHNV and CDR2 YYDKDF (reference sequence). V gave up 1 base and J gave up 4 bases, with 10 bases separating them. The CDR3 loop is CATSRGQRTTEAFF. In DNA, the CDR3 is TGTGCCACCAGCAGAGGACAGCGTACCACTGAAGCTTTCTTT.